This T cell receptor (beta chain) comes out of a study of tumor-infiltrating lymphocytes in primary liver carcinoma. Study-wide context: All lesions had stage T1-T3 N0M0 and 4.2 to 10 cm widths.

This clonotype was counted at least ten times. Reverse transcription of about 500 ng total RNA with a constant-region primer produced TCR beta cDNA. TCR beta libraries came from three nested multiplex PCR rounds using slightly modified ARM-PCR. The two initial PCR rounds, nine to eleven cycles each, used TRBV1-TRBV30 forward and C-beta reverse primers. Each CDR3 protein gets one entry after TCRdb re-called the multiplex PCR reads with MiXCR. The sample carries just over 300,000 distinct CDR3 sequences, more than 55% recorded once. This CDR3 contains 13 residues. The V end lost 8 bases, the J end lost 4 bases, and 12 bases lay between the germline ends. The germline V gene has CDR1 MNHEY and CDR2 SVGEGT. Alongside blood RNA obtained from unsorted whole blood, germline DNA was also extracted.

The sequence derives from a woman younger than 45 with primary liver carcinoma and hepatitis B virus infection. The chain links TRBV6-2 or TRBV6-3 to TRBJ2-1; tentatively, D is TRBD2 (6 bases). Sample: peripheral blood. The CDR3 DNA follows: TGTGCCAGCGGCCGGGACTGGTACAATGAGCAGTTCTTC. Its translation is CASGRDWYNEQFF.